This is a list of T cell receptor beta chains from one sample in a study of tumor-infiltrating lymphocytes in primary liver carcinoma. MiXCR, run by TCRdb on the multiplex PCR reads, gives a single entry per CDR3 protein. The sample carries more than 30,000 distinct CDR3 sequences, over 60% recorded once. The sample was liver tumor tissue from sampling region 5. The receptors derive from a man aged 35-49 years with primary liver carcinoma and hepatitis B virus infection. Both conserved end residues are part of each CDR3. The D gene is left open where the match is weak. The size of a clone is reported for some rows only, either as once, few or many, or as a class for expanded clones.

>.|TRBV6-5|TRBJ2-2|.
TGTGCAAGCAGTTACCTGGACGAGGGATCCGGGGAGCTGTTTTTT
CASSYLDEGSGELFF
>.|TRBV6-5|TRBJ2-3|.
TGTGCCAGCAGTTTCGTGGGGCTAAGCACAGATACGCAGTATTTT
CASSFVGLSTDTQYF
>.|TRBV20-1|TRBJ2-3|few
TGCAGCGTTTCTACCCCAGGACCCCCTAGCACAGATACGCAGTATTTT
CSVSTPGPPSTDTQYF
>.|TRBV12-3/TRBV12-4|TRBJ2-5|.
TGTGCCAGCGGTTTAACGGCTGGGGGGATCCAGTACTTC
CASGLTAGGIQYF
>TRBD1|TRBV6-1|TRBJ2-5|.
TGTGCCAGCAGCACCTGCGGGACAGGGAGGAAGACCCGGTACTTC
CASSTCGTGRKTRYF
>TRBD1|TRBV10-3|TRBJ2-7|.
TGTGCCACCGCACCTAACAGGGGGCCACCCTACGAGCAGTACTTC
CATAPNRGPPYEQYF
>TRBD1|TRBV6-5|TRBJ2-4|.
TGTGCCAGCAGCAGGACAGGGTCCCACGTATCGGGAAGTACAGCCAAAAACATTCAGTACTTC
CASSRTGSHVSGSTAKNIQYF
>.|TRBV12-3/TRBV12-4|TRBJ2-1|once
TGTGCCAGCGGCATGATAGGACTCCCAAATGGGCAGTTCTTC
CASGMIGLPNGQFF
>TRBD2|TRBV11-2|TRBJ2-5|.
TGTGCCAACAGCCAAACTCCTGGCGGGGGGGCAGAGTCCCAGTACTTC
CANSQTPGGGAESQYF
>.|TRBV29-1|TRBJ2-1|.
TGCAGCGTCGCCACGTTTCGACCCTGGTCCCGTCAGGAGCAGTTCTTC
CSVATFRPWSRQEQFF
>.|TRBV29-1|TRBJ2-1|.
TGCGGCGTCGGCTACAAAGAGCAGTTCTTC
CGVGYKEQFF
>.|TRBV14|TRBJ2-3|.
TGTGCCAGCATCCAAGATGTGGGAGATACGCAGTATTTT
CASIQDVGDTQYF
>.|TRBV5-1|TRBJ2-5|many
TGCGCCAGCAGCTTAGGCTTGGGGGGAGAGACCCAGTACTTC
CASSLGLGGETQYF
>TRBD1|TRBV7-9|TRBJ2-1|once
TGTGCCAGATGCGCGAGACAGGGCCACAATGAGCAGTTCTTC
CARCARQGHNEQFF
>.|TRBV4-1|TRBJ1-4|many
TGCGCCAGCAGCCAGGGTGACAGTACCGAAAAACTGTTTTTT
CASSQGDSTEKLFF
>.|TRBV10-3|TRBJ2-1|once
TGTGCCATCAGTGGGCGGGACGACGGGGAACAGTTCTTC
CAISGRDDGEQFF
>TRBD2|TRBV4-2|TRBJ2-3|.
TGTACCAGCAGCCAAGAGACTAGCGGATATACGCAGTATTTT
CTSSQETSGYTQYF
>.|TRBV4-2|TRBJ2-3|.
TGTGCCAGTAGCCAAGTGGCGCCTCTAGGGGGAGCGACAGATACGCAGTATTTT
CASSQVAPLGGATDTQYF
>.|TRBV29-1|TRBJ2-3|.
TGCAGCGTTGGACAGATCACATATACTCAGTATTTT
CSVGQITYTQYF
>TRBD2|TRBV14|TRBJ2-5|.
TGTGTCAGCAGCCATAGGAGCGGGAGCCCGCAAGAAACCCAGTACTTC
CVSSHRSGSPQETQYF
>.|TRBV21-1|TRBJ2-2|many
TGTGCCAGCAGCAAGACAGAAGCGGGAGATGGCACCGGGGAGCTGTTTTTT
CASSKTEAGDGTGELFF
>TRBD2|TRBV5-1|TRBJ2-2|few
TGCGCCAGCAGCCCCGCCGGGAGGGCCATTACCGGGGAGCTGTTTTTT
CASSPAGRAITGELFF
>.|TRBV6-5|TRBJ2-5|medium-sized
TGTGCCAGCAGTTACGGAGGGATCCAAGAGACCCAGTACTTC
CASSYGGIQETQYF
>.|TRBV6-6|TRBJ1-2|few
TGTGCCAGTAGTTACTCGTACAAGGGTTATGGCTACACCTTC
CASSYSYKGYGYTF